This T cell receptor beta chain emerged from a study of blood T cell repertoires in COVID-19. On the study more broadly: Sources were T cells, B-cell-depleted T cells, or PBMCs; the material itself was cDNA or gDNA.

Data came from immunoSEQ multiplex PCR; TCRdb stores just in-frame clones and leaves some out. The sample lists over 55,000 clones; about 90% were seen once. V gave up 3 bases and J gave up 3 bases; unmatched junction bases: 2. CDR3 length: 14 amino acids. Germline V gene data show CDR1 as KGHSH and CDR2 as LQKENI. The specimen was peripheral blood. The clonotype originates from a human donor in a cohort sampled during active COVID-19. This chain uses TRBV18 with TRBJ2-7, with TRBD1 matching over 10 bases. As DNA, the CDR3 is TGTGCCAGCTCACCCGGACAGGGGGTCTACGAGCAGTACTTC. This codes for CASSPGQGVYEQYF.